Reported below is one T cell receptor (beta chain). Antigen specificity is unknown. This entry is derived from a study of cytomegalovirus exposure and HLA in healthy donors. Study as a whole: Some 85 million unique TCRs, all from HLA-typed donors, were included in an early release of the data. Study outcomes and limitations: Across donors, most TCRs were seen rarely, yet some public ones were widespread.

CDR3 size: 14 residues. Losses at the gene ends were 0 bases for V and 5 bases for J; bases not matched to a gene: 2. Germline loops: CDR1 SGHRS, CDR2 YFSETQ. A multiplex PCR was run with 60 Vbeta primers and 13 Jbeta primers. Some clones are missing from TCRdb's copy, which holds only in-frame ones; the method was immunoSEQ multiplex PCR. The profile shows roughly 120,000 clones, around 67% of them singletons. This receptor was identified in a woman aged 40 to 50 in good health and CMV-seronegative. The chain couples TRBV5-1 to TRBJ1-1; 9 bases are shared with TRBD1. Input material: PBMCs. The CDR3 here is CASSLVDRGTEAFF. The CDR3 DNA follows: TGCGCCAGCAGCTTGGTCGACAGGGGGACTGAAGCTTTCTTT.